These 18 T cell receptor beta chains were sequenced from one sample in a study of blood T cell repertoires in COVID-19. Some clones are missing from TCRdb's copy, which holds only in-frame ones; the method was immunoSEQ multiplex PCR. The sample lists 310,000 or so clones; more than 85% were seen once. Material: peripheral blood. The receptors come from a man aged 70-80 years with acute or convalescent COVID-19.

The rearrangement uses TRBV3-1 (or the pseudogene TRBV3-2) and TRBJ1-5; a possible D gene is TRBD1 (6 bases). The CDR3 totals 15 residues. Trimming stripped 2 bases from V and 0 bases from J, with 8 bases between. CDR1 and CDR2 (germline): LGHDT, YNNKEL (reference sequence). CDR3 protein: CASSQQGNSNQPQHF. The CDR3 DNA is TGTGCCAGCAGCCAACAGGGGAATAGCAATCAGCCCCAGCATTTT.

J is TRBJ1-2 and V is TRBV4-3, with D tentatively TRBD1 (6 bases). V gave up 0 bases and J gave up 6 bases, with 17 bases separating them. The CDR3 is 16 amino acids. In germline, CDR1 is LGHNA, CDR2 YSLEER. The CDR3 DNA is TGCGCCAGCAGCCAAGATGACAGGAGCGGTAGGCATGGCTACACCTTC. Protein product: CASSQDDRSGRHGYTF.

CDR3 in amino acids: CASSGQGAHQPQHF. The DNA of the CDR3 is TGTGCCAGCAGCGGACAGGGGGCTCATCAGCCCCAGCATTTT. The chain has TRBV6-5 and TRBJ1-5; 11 bases agree with TRBD1. V lost 6 bases, J lost 5 bases, and 3 bases stayed unmatched. The length of the CDR3 is 14 residues. Germline V CDR1 and CDR2: MNHEY, SVGAGI.

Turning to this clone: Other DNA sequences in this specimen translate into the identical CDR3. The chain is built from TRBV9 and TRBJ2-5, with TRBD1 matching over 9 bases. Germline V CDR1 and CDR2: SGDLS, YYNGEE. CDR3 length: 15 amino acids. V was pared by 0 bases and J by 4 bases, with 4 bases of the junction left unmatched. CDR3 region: CASSVETGGGETQYF. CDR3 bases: TGTGCCAGCAGCGTAGAGACAGGGGGTGGAGAGACCCAGTACTTC.

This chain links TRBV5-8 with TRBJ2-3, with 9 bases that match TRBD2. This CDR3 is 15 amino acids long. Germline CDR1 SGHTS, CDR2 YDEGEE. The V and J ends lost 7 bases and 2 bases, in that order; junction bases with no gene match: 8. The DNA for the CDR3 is TGTGCCAGCGGATCCAGCGGGGGGTACACAGATACGCAGTATTTT. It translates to CASGSSGGYTDTQYF.

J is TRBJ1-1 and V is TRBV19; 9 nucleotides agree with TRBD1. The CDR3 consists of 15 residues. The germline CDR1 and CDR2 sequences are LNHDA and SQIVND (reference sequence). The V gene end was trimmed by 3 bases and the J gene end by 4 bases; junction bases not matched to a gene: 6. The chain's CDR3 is CASSIGTTGGTEAFF. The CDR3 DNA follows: TGTGCCAGTAGTATCGGTACGACAGGGGGCACTGAAGCTTTCTTT. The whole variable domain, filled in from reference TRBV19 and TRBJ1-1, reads DGGITQSPKYLFRKEGQNVTLSCEQNLNHDAMYWYRQDPGQGLRLIYYSQIVNDFQKGDIAEGYSVSREKKESFPLTVTSAQKNPTAFYLCASSIGTTGGTEAFFGQGTRLTVV.

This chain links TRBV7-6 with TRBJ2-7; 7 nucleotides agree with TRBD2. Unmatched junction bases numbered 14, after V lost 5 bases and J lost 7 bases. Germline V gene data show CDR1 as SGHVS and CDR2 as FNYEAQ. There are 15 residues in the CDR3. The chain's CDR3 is CASSNRLAGGGEQYF. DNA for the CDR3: TGTGCCAGCAGCAATAGACTAGCCGGAGGTGGGGAGCAGTACTTC.

CDR3 amino acids: CASSYRQGAAPAGEQYF. In DNA, the CDR3 is TGTGCCAGCAGCTATCGACAGGGGGCGGCCCCCGCTGGAGAGCAGTACTTC. This rearrangement joins TRBV11-2 to TRBJ2-7, with TRBD1 matching 10 bases. This CDR3 region has 17 residues. Trimming removed 4 bases from V and 7 bases from J; junction bases left unmatched: 16. The V gene's germline CDR1 is SGHAT and CDR2 FQNNGV.

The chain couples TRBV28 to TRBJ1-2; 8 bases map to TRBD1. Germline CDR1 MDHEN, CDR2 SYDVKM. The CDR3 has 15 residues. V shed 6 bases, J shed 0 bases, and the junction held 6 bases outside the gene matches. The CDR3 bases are TGTGCCAGCAGCGACACAGGGGGTGCTAACTATGGCTACACCTTC. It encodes CASSDTGGANYGYTF.

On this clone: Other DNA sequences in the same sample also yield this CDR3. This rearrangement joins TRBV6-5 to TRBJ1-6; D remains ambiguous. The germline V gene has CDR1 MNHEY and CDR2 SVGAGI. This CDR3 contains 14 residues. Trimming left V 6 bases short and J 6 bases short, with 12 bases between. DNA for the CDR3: TGTGCCAGCAGCTACCGGGAAGGTAATTCACCCCTCCACTTT. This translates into CASSYREGNSPLHF.

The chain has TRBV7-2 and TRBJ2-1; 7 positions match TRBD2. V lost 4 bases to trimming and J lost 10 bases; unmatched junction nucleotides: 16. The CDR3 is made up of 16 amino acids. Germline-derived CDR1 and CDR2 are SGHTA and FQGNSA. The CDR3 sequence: CASSSQGLAALGEQFF. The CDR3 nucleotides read TGTGCCAGCAGCTCGCAAGGGCTAGCGGCTTTAGGGGAGCAGTTCTTC.

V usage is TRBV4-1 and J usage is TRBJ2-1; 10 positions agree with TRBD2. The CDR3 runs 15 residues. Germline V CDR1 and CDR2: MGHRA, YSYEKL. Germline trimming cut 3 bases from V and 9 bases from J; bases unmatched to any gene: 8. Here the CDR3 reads CASSHNWASGSEQFF. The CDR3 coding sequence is TGCGCCAGCAGCCATAACTGGGCTAGCGGGAGTGAGCAGTTCTTC.

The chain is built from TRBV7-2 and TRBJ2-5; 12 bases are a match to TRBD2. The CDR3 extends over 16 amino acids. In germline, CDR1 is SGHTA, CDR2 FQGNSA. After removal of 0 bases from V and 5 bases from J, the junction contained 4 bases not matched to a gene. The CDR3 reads CASSLAGGLAGETQYF. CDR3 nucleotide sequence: TGTGCCAGCAGCTTAGCGGGGGGACTAGCGGGCGAGACCCAGTACTTC.

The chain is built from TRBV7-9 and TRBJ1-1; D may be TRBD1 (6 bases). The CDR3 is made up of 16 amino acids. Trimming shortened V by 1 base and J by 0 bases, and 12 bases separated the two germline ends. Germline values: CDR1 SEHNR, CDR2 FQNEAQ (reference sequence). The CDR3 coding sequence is TGTGCCAGCAGCTTAGATGGGGGGGCCCTGAACACTGAAGCTTTCTTT. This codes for CASSLDGGALNTEAFF.

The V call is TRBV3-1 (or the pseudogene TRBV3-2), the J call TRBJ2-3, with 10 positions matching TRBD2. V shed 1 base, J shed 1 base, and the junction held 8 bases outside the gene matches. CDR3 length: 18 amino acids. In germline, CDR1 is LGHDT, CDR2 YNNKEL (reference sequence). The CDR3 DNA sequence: TGTGCCAGCAGCCAAGGGATGAGTAGCGGGGGGCGCACAGATACGCAGTATTTT. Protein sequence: CASSQGMSSGGRTDTQYF.

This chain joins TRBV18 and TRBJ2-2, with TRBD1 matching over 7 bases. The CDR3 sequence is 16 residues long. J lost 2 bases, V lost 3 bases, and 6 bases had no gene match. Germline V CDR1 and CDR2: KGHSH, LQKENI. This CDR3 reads CASSPTGTDNTGELFF. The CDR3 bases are TGTGCCAGCTCACCCACCGGGACAGATAACACCGGGGAGCTGTTTTTT.

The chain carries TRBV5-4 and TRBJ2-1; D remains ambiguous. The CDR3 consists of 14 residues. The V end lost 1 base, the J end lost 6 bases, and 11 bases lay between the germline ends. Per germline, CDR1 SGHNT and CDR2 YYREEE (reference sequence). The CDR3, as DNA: TGTGCCAGCAGCTTGATCTCTGTCCCCAATGAGCAGTTCTTC. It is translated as CASSLISVPNEQFF. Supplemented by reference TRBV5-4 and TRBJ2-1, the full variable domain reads ETGVTQSPTHLIKTRGQQVTLRCSSQSGHNTVSWYQQALGQGPQFIFQYYREEENGRGNFPPRFSGLQFPNYSSELNVNALELDDSALYLCASSLISVPNEQFFGPGTRLTVL.

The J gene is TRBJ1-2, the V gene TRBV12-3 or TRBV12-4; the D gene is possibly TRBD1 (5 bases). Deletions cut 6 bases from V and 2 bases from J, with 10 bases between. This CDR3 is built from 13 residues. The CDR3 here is CASSQGRNYGYTF. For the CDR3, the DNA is TGTGCCAGCAGCCAGGGCAGGAACTATGGCTACACCTTC.